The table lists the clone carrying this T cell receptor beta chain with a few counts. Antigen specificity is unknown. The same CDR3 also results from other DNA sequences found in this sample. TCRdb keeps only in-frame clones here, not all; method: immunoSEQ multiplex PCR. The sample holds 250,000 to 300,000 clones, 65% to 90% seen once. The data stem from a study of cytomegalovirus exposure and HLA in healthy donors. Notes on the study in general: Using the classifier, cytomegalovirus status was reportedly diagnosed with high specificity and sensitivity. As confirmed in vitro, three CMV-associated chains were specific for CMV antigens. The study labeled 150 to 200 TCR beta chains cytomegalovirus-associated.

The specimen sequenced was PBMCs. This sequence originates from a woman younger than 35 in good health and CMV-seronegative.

The CDR3 loop is CASSSQGNTEAFF. The DNA of the CDR3 is TGTGCCAGCAGTTCACAGGGAAACACTGAAGCTTTCTTT. This chain connects TRBV28 to TRBJ1-1, with D tentatively TRBD1 (6 bases). The V end lost 4 bases, the J end lost 2 bases, and 8 bases lay between the germline ends. Germline-derived CDR1 and CDR2 are MDHEN and SYDVKM. This CDR3 region has 13 residues.